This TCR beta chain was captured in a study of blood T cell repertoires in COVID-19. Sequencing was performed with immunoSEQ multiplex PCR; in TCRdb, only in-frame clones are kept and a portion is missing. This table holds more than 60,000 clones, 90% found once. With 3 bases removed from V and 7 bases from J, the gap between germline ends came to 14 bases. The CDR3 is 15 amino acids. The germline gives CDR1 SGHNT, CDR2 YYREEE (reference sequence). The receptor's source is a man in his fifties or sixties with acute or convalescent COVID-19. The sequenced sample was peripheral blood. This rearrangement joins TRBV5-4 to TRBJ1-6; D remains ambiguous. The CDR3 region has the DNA TGTGCCAGCAGCTCCGGAGGAATAAGGAATTCACCCCTCCACTTT. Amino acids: CASSSGGIRNSPLHF.